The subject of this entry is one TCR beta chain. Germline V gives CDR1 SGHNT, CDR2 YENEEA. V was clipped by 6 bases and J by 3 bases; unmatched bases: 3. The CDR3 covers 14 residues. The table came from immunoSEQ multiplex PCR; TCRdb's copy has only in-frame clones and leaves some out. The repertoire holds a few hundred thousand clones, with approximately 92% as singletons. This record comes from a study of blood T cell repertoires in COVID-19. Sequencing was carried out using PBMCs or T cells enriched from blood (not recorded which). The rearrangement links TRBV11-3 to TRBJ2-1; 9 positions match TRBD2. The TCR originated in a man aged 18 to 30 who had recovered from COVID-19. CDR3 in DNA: TGTGCCAGCAGTCCTAGCGGGGACTACAATGAGCAGTTCTTC. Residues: CASSPSGDYNEQFF.